The rows below give T cell receptor beta chains drawn from one sample of a study of blood T cell repertoires in COVID-19. This table comes from immunoSEQ multiplex PCR, and its TCRdb copy is limited to in-frame clones, with some not included. The table has a few hundred thousand clones, 84% seen once. Sequenced: peripheral blood. These receptors all stem from a man younger than 40 with active or convalescent COVID-19. CDR3s include the opening cysteine and the closing phenylalanine or tryptophan. Fields, in order: D gene, clone size, J gene, V gene, CDR3 DNA, CDR3 protein. D genes are given only for firm matches. Some rows mark clone size as missing; the rest say once, few, many or name a class of expanded clone.

>TRBD1|NA|TRBJ1-5|TRBV19
TGTGCCAGTAGTGCCACCGGGACAGGGAATCAGCCCCAGCATTTT
CASSATGTGNQPQHF
>TRBD1|NA|TRBJ1-5|TRBV28
TGTGCCAGCCTCGACAGGGGTATAGGTCAGCCCCAGCATTTT
CASLDRGIGQPQHF
>NA|once|TRBJ2-3|TRBV27
TGTGCCAGCAGTCAAACAGATACGCAGTATTTT
CASSQTDTQYF
>NA|NA|TRBJ2-1|TRBV28
TGTGCCAGCAGTGCGGAGTACAATGAGCAGTTCTTC
CASSAEYNEQFF
>TRBD1|few|TRBJ1-6|TRBV11-2
TGTGCCAGCAGCCCCCGGACAGGGGTTGGGAGCTCCTATAATTCACCCCTCCACTTT
CASSPRTGVGSSYNSPLHF
>TRBD1|NA|TRBJ1-6|TRBV27
TGTGCCAGCAGTTCCGGACAGGGGGCGCGTTCACCCCTCCACTTT
CASSSGQGARSPLHF
>NA|NA|TRBJ2-7|TRBV28
TGTGCCAGCAGTACGACTTCCTACGAGCAGTACTTC
CASSTTSYEQYF
>NA|NA|TRBJ2-7|TRBV4-3
TGCGCCAGCAGCCAAGACCGGACAGAAGGCGAGCAGTACTTC
CASSQDRTEGEQYF
>NA|NA|TRBJ1-5|TRBV5-1
TGCGCCAGCAGCTTGGTCGGGGGAAATCAGCCCCAGCATTTT
CASSLVGGNQPQHF
>TRBD1|NA|TRBJ1-3|TRBV7-9
TGTGCCAGCAGCCACACGCCAGGGGGCGGTGGAAACACCATATATTTT
CASSHTPGGGGNTIYF